The present T cell receptor (beta chain) was sequenced within a study of blood T cell repertoires in COVID-19. Some clones are missing from TCRdb's copy, which holds only in-frame ones; the method was immunoSEQ multiplex PCR. The table includes about 130,000 clones, less than 90% detected once. The CDR3 loop spans 14 amino acids. Germline assignment: CDR1 KGHDR and CDR2 SFDVKD. Trimming stripped 4 bases from V and 3 bases from J, with 8 bases between. Sequenced: PBMCs or T cells enriched from blood (not recorded which). The chain joins TRBV24-1 to TRBJ2-2; possible D gene TRBD2, 5 bases. The receptor's source is a young man who had recovered from COVID-19. DNA for the CDR3: TGTGCCACCAGTGACTGGCGGGACACCGGGGAGCTGTTTTTT. Residues: CATSDWRDTGELFF.